Sequencing of this T cell receptor (beta chain) was carried out in a study of early T cells in non-severe SARS-CoV-2 infection (dated by TCRdb to about 2021). Background for the entire study: Because TCR sequencing relied on bulk RNA taken from unsorted whole blood, pairing of alpha and beta chains was not possible. Results the study describes overall, beyond this receptor: VDJdb matching was skewed toward anti-spike CD8 responses, so virus-specific expansions were likely underestimated and private and CD4 specificities were missed.

On this clonotype: There is no known antigen for this receptor. No qualities accompany the bases; no much larger clone lies one base away.

The CDR3 covers 15 residues, taking in both the cysteine and the phenylalanine. The sequence is cut down to CDR3 DNA, 45 bases in frame from base 1. Libraries came from 5' RACE. The listed sequencing device is NextSeq 500. Unique molecular identifiers were attached to individual cDNA molecules in the TCR library protocol so that sequencing error and PCR bias could be corrected. TCR alpha and beta chains were both sequenced, and the abundances of alpha and beta sequences in each sample were closely correlated with each other. The authors' pipeline ran thus. Decombinator V4 was used to annotate TCR sequences for V gene, J gene and CDR3. TCRs were defined as expanded if a significant change between any two time points was detected under a Poisson model with p below 0.0001. TCR abundances were normalised to the total number of TCRs sequenced per sample and expressed as counts per million. MAIT TCRs were defined by TRAV1-2 paired with TRAJ12, TRAJ20 or TRAJ33, and iNKT TCRs by TRAV10 paired with TRAJ18. A search of VDJdb, accessed on 1 November 2021, was run for TCRs annotated to CMV, EBV and SARS-CoV-2, with TCRs annotated for multiple antigens excluded. TCRdb cleaned the public reads at Q25 with fastp, built clones with MiXCR and kept in-frame beta chains. One record per CDR3 amino acid sequence lists the most common genes and DNA. TCRdb assigned the V and J calls; the authors' analysis was not used. Counted in this sample were 80,000 to 95,000 distinct CDR3 sequences; 13% to 15% of them appeared once. The ten largest clones take up 6.1% of the sample.

Set within a cohort of healthcare workers in London, UK, this nested case-control study involved weekly PCR testing of nasopharyngeal swabs along with blood sampling. Healthcare workers were enrolled in the week of the UK lockdown, from 23 to 31 March 2020, and were followed every week for up to roughly 16 weeks. Sequenced sample: whole blood. The receptor comes from an adult who was a healthcare worker with PCR-confirmed SARS-CoV-2 infection or an uninfected control (not recorded which). The rearranged chain carries TRBV21-1 and TRBJ1-1. TRBV21-1 is flagged as a pseudogene. The encoded CDR3 is CASTCYGDTNTEVFF. The DNA reads TGTGCCAGCACTTGCTACGGAGATACGAACACTGAAGTTTTCTTT.